This T cell receptor beta chain was found in a study of identifying expanded T cells in peripheral blood. Study outcomes and limitations: Differentially abundant clones: approximately 1.3 between replicates, 16.4 at two to three weeks, approximately 19 at four. Variance in clone template counts between two-week samples significantly increased with total template count across all healthy donors.

Germline V gene lookup returns CDR1 SGHRS and CDR2 YFSETQ. This CDR3 region has 12 residues. The germline V and J ends were trimmed by 2 bases and 7 bases, with 9 bases remaining between them. TCRdb's copy holds only in-frame clones and misses some; the assay was immunoSEQ multiplex PCR. The sample has about 100,000 clones, 88% seen once; the top ten hold 3% to 5%. Turning to this clone: No antigen is known for it.

The clonotype was recovered from a person between 18 and 75 years old in good health. The chain is built from TRBV5-1 and TRBJ1-1; D unresolved. The material sequenced was blood. CDR3 coding DNA: TGCGCCAGCAGCTTACAAACTGGTGAAGCTTTCTTT. Protein sequence: CASSLQTGEAFF.